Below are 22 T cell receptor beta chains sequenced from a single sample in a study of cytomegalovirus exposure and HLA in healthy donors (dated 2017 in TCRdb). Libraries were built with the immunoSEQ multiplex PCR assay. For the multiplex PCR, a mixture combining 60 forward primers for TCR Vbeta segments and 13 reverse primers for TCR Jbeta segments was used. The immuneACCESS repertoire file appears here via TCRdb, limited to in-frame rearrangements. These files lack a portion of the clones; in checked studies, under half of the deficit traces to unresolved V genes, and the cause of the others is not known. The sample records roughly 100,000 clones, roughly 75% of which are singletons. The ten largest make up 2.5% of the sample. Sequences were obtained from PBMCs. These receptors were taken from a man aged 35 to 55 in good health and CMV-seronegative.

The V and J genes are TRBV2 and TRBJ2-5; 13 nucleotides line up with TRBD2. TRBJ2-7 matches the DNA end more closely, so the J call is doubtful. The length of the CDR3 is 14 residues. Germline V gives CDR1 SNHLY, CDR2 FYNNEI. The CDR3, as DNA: TGTGCCAGCAGTGGACTAGCGGGGGGCTACGAGCAGTACTTC. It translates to CASSGLAGGYEQYF.

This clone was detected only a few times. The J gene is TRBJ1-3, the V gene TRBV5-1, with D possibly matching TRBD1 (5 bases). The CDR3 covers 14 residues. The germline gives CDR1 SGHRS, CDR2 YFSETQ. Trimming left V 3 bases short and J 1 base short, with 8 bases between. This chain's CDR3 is CASSSGESGNTIYF. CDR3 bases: TGCGCCAGCAGCTCGGGGGAGTCTGGAAACACCATATATTTT.

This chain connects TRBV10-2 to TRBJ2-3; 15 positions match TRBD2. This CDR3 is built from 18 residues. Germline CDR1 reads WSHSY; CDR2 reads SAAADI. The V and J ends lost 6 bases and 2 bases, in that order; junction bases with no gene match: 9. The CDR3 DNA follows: TGCGCCAGCAGCTCCGGGACTAGCGGGGGGACAAACACAGATACGCAGTATTTT. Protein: CASSSGTSGGTNTDTQYF.

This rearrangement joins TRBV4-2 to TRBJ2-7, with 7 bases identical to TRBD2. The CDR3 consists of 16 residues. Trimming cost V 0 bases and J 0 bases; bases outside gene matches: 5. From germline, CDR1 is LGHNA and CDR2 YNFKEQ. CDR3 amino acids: CASSQESGDPSYEQYF. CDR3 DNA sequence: TGTGCCAGCAGCCAAGAAAGCGGGGACCCCTCCTACGAGCAGTACTTC.

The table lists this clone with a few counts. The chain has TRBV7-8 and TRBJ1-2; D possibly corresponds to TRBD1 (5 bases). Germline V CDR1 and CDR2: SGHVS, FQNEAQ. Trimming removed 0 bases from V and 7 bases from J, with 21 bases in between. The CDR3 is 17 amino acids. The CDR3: CASSLAPGLPWRGGYTF. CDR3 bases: TGTGCCAGCAGCTTAGCGCCGGGACTACCTTGGCGGGGTGGCTACACCTTC.

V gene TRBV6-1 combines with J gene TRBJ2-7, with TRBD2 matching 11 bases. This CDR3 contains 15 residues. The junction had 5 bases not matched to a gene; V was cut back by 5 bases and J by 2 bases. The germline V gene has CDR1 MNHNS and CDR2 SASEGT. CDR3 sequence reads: CASSLRLAGTYEQYF. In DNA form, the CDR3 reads TGTGCCAGCAGTCTAAGACTAGCGGGGACCTACGAGCAGTACTTC.

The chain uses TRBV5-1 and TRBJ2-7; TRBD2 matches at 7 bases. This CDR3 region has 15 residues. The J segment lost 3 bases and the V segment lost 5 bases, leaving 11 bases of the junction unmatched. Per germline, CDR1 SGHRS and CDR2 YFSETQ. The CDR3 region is CASRTWGGRGYEQYF. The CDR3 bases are TGCGCCAGCAGGACGTGGGGGGGTCGGGGCTACGAGCAGTACTTC.

The CDR3 DNA reads as TGCAGCGTTGGGACGGGGGGATATGGCTACACCTTC. As protein: CSVGTGGYGYTF. The rearrangement joins TRBV29-1 to TRBJ1-2; maybe TRBD1 (5 bases). Germline CDR1 reads SQVTM; CDR2 reads ANQGSEA. CDR3 size: 12 residues. V gave up 4 bases and J gave up 5 bases, with 11 bases separating them.

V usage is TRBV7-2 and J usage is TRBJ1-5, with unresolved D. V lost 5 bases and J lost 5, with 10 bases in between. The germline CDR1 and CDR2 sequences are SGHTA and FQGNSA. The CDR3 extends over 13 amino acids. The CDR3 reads CASSPAAHQPQHF. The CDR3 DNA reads TGTGCCAGCAGCCCGGCGGCCCATCAGCCCCAGCATTTT. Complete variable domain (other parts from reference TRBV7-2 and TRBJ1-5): GAGVSQSPSNKVTEKGKDVELRCDPISGHTALYWYRQSLGQGLEFLIYFQGNSAPDKSGLPSDRFSAERTGGSVSTLTIQRTQQEDSAVYLCASSPAAHQPQHFGDGTRLSIL.

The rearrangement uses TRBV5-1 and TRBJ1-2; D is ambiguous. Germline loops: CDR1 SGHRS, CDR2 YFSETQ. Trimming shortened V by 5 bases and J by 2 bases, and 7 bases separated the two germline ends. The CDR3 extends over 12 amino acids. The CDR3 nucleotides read TGCGCCAGCAGGAGAGAGAACTATGGCTACACCTTC. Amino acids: CASRRENYGYTF.

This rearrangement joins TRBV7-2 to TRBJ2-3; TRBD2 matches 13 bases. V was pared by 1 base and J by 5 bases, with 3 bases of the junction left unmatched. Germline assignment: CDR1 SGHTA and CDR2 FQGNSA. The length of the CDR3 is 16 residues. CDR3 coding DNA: TGTGCCAGCAGCTTAGTAACTAGCGGGGGGGAAGATACGCAGTATTTT. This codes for CASSLVTSGGEDTQYF.

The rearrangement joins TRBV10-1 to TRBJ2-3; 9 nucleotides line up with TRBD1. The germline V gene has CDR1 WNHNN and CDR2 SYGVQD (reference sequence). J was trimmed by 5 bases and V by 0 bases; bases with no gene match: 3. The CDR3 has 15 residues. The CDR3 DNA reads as TGCGCCAGCAGTGAGTCACAGGGGGCACAAGATACGCAGTATTTT. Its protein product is CASSESQGAQDTQYF.

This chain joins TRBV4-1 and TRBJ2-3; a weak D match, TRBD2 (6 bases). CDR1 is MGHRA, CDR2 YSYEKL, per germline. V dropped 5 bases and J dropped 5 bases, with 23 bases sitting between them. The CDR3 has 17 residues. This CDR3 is CASSVTLGRGTGDTQYF. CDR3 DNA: TGCGCCAGCAGCGTTACTTTGGGACGGGGGACGGGAGATACGCAGTATTTT.

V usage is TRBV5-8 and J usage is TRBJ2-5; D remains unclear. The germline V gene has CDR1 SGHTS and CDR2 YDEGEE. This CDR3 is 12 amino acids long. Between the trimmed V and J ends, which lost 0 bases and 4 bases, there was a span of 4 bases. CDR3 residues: CASSLAGETQYF. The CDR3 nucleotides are TGTGCCAGCAGCTTGGCCGGAGAGACCCAGTACTTC.

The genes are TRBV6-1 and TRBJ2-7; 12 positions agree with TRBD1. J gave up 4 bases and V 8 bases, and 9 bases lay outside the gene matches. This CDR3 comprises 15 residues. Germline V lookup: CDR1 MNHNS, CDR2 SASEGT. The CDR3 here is CASVTRDRGRYEQYF. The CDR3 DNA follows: TGTGCCAGCGTCACCCGGGACAGGGGGCGGTACGAGCAGTACTTC.

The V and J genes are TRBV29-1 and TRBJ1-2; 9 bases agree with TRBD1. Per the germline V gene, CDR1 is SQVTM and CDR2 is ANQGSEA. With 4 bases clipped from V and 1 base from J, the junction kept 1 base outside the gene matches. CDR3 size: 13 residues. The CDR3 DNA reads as TGCAGCGTTGGGACAGGGGATAACTATGGCTACACCTTC. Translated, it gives CSVGTGDNYGYTF.

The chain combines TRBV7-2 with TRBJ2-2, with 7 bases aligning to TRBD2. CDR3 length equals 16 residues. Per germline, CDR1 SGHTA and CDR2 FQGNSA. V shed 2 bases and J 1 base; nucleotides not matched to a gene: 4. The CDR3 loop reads CASSLHSSGNTGELFF. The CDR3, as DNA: TGTGCCAGCAGCTTACATTCTAGCGGGAACACCGGGGAGCTGTTTTTT.

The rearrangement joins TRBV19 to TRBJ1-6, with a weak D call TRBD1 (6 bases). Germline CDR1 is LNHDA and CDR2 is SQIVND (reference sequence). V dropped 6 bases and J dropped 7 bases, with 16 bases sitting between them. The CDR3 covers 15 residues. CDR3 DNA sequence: TGTGCCAGTAGGAATTCCGGGACACAGAATTCACCCCTCCACTTT. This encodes CASRNSGTQNSPLHF.

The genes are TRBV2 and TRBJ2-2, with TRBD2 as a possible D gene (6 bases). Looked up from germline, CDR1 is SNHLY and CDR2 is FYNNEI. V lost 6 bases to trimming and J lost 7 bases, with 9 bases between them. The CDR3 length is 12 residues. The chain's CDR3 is CASSRRGGELFF. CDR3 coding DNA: TGTGCCAGCAGCCGGCGGGGCGGGGAGCTGTTTTTT.

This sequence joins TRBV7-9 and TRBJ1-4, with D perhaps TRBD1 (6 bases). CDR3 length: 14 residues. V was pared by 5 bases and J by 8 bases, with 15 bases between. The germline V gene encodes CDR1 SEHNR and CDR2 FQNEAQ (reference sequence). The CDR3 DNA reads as TGTGCCAGCAGCCCCGGCCGACAGGACGAAAAACTGTTTTTT. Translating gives CASSPGRQDEKLFF.

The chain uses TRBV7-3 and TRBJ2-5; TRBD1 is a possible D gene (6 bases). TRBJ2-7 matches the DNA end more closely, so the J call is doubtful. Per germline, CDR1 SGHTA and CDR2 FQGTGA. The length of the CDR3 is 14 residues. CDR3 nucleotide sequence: TGTGCCAGCAGCTTAGGTTCAGGGGCCTACGAGCAGTACTTC. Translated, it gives CASSLGSGAYEQYF.

The CDR3, as DNA: TGTGCCAGTAGTATCGGGGACAGGGTCCTGCCCCAGTACTTC. Its protein is CASSIGDRVLPQYF. The chain couples TRBV19 to TRBJ2-5; 9 bases agree with TRBD1. The V gene's germline CDR1 is LNHDA and CDR2 SQIVND (reference sequence). The junction had 8 bases not matched to a gene; V was cut back by 3 bases and J by 9 bases. The length of the CDR3 is 14 residues.